One sample yielded the 18 T cell receptor beta chains listed below, sequenced in a study of T cells in localized non-small cell lung cancer. Data came from immunoSEQ multiplex PCR; TCRdb stores just in-frame clones and leaves some out. The repertoire consists of 100,000 to 150,000 clones, with 89% occurring once and the leading ten covering over 1.5%. The specimen was peripheral blood, collected before any cancer treatment. All receptors come from a female donor of 60 years or more with stage I lung adenocarcinoma.

This sequence joins TRBV7-3 and TRBJ2-7; no firm D call. V was pared by 5 bases and J by 2 bases, with 10 bases between. Germline V gene sequence: CDR1 SGHTA, CDR2 FQGTGA. This CDR3 has 13 amino acids. CDR3 amino acids: CASSPWSAYEQYF. CDR3 sequence (DNA): TGTGCCAGCAGCCCCTGGTCTGCCTACGAGCAGTACTTC.

This clone has a handful of counts. The rearrangement joins TRBV27 to TRBJ2-3, with TRBD2 matching over 7 bases. From germline, CDR1 is MNHEY and CDR2 SMNVEV (reference sequence). The CDR3 is made up of 17 amino acids. V shed 5 bases and J 0 bases; nucleotides not matched to a gene: 11. In DNA, the CDR3 is TGTGCCAGCAGTCCCCTCCCGCGGGAGATGAGCACAGATACGCAGTATTTT. Amino acid sequence: CASSPLPREMSTDTQYF.

The CDR3 DNA sequence: TGTGCCAGCAGCACCCAGGGGTTTGATGGCTACACCTTC. As protein: CASSTQGFDGYTF. The chain has TRBV7-9 and TRBJ1-2, with D maybe TRBD1 (6 bases). The length of the CDR3 is 13 residues. The germline CDR1 and CDR2 sequences are SEHNR and FQNEAQ (reference sequence). The V end was cut by 5 bases, the J end by 6 bases, with 13 bases between.

This chain uses TRBV28 with TRBJ1-5; perhaps TRBD1 as D (6 bases). Germline assignment: CDR1 MDHEN and CDR2 SYDVKM. Trimming pared 1 base from V and 4 bases from J, leaving 11 bases between. This CDR3 spans 15 amino acids. DNA for the CDR3: TGTGCCAGCAGTTTATTCGGGGGCCCAAATCAGCCCCAGCATTTT. Protein sequence: CASSLFGGPNQPQHF. The whole variable domain, filled in from reference TRBV28 and TRBJ1-5, reads DVKVTQSSRYLVKRTGEKVFLECVQDMDHENMFWYRQDPGLGLRLIYFSYDVKMKEKGDIPEGYSVSREKKERFSLILESASTNQTSMYLCASSLFGGPNQPQHFGDGTRLSIL.

J is TRBJ2-2 and V is TRBV29-1; 7 bases fit TRBD1. Germline trimming cut 7 bases from V and 5 bases from J; bases unmatched to any gene: 7. CDR1 and CDR2 (germline): SQVTM, ANQGSEA. This CDR3 region has 13 residues. CDR3 sequence (DNA): TGCAGCGGACAGGGCCTTGGGACCGGGGAGCTGTTTTTT. It yields the protein CSGQGLGTGELFF.

The chain recombines TRBV9 with TRBJ2-4; D is unresolved. The CDR3 is 16 residues long. V lost 3 bases to trimming and J lost 1 base, with 14 bases between them. Germline V CDR1 and CDR2: SGDLS, YYNGEE. The CDR3, as DNA: TGTGCCAGCAGCGCAACCGGAAATCTCGCCAAAAACATTCAGTACTTC. Amino acid sequence: CASSATGNLAKNIQYF.

V usage is TRBV18 and J usage is TRBJ2-7; no clear D. This CDR3 comprises 14 residues. Trimming shortened V by 0 bases and J by 0 bases, and 6 bases separated the two germline ends. The germline V gene has CDR1 KGHSH and CDR2 LQKENI. The CDR3 nucleotides are TGTGCCAGCTCACCACCTACTGGCTCCTACGAGCAGTACTTC. Protein sequence: CASSPPTGSYEQYF. Together with reference TRBV18 and TRBJ2-7, the CDR3 gives the full variable domain: NAGVMQNPRHLVRRRGQEARLRCSPMKGHSHVYWYRQLPEEGLKFMVYLQKENIIDESGMPKERFSAEFPKEGPSILRIQQVVRGDSAAYFCASSPPTGSYEQYFGPGTRLTVT.

This clone was counted only a few times. V usage is TRBV25-1 and J usage is TRBJ1-2; 7 nucleotides match TRBD1. V shed 3 bases, J shed 5 bases, and the junction held 0 bases outside the gene matches. Germline V gives CDR1 MGHDK, CDR2 SYGVNS. This CDR3 has 12 residues. The CDR3 loop reads CASSETGYGYTF. For the CDR3, the DNA is TGTGCCAGCAGTGAGACAGGGTATGGCTACACCTTC.

This rearrangement joins TRBV5-4 to TRBJ1-2, with D tentatively TRBD1 (6 bases). The CDR3 has 13 amino acids. Trimming stripped 3 bases from V and 2 bases from J, with 8 bases between. Germline V gives CDR1 SGHNT, CDR2 YYREEE (reference sequence). The CDR3 sequence is CASSSQGNYGYTF. The CDR3 DNA follows: TGTGCCAGCAGCTCTCAGGGGAACTATGGCTACACCTTC. The full variable domain, completed using reference TRBV5-4 and TRBJ1-2, is ETGVTQSPTHLIKTRGQQVTLRCSSQSGHNTVSWYQQALGQGPQFIFQYYREEENGRGNFPPRFSGLQFPNYSSELNVNALELDDSALYLCASSSQGNYGYTFGSGTRLTVV.

The rearrangement links TRBV27 to TRBJ2-4; D remains unclear. V lost 4 bases and J 0 bases, leaving 7 bases between the germline ends. The CDR3 runs 14 residues. Per germline, CDR1 MNHEY and CDR2 SMNVEV (reference sequence). This CDR3 is CASSSRIAKNIQYF. Here the CDR3 DNA reads TGTGCCAGCAGTTCCAGGATAGCCAAAAACATTCAGTACTTC.

CDR3 nucleotides: TGTGCTAGTGGTCCAAACGGGGCCCTCGACGAGCAGTACTTC. Translation: CASGPNGALDEQYF. J is TRBJ2-7 and V is TRBV12-5; D is possibly TRBD1 or TRBD2 (5 bases each). The CDR3 length is 14 residues. Germline V gene sequence: CDR1 LGHNT, CDR2 FRNRAP. V dropped 5 bases and J dropped 5 bases, with 16 bases sitting between them. The variable domain in full, completed from reference TRBV12-5 and TRBJ2-7, reads DARVTQTPRHKVTEMGQEVTMRCQPILGHNTVFWYRQTMMQGLELLAYFRNRAPLDDSGMPKDRFSAEMPDATLATLKIQPSEPRDSAVYFCASGPNGALDEQYFGPGTRLTVT.

The chain employs TRBV29-1 and TRBJ2-4; 7 positions agree with TRBD1. This CDR3 has 15 residues. Germline CDR1 and CDR2: SQVTM and ANQGSEA. With 1 base clipped from V and 6 bases from J, the junction kept 9 bases outside the gene matches. CDR3 in DNA: TGCAGCGTTGAAGGGACGGCAGGGGGAATAAACATTCAGTACTTC. This gives the protein CSVEGTAGGINIQYF.

The rearrangement joins TRBV7-8 to TRBJ1-1, with TRBD1 identical over 7 bases. This CDR3 is built from 14 residues. Trimming took 3 bases from V and 1 from J; bases not matched to a gene: 2. Germline values: CDR1 SGHVS, CDR2 FQNEAQ. This CDR3 is CASSFRTGNTEAFF. The CDR3 region has the DNA TGTGCCAGCAGCTTTCGGACAGGGAACACTGAAGCTTTCTTT. Filled out from reference TRBV7-8 and TRBJ1-1, the complete variable domain reads GAGVSQSPRYKVAKRGQDVALRCDPISGHVSLFWYQQALGQGPEFLTYFQNEAQLDKSGLPSDRFFAERPEGSVSTLKIQRTQQEDSAVYLCASSFRTGNTEAFFGQGTRLTVV.

The sample holds a few counts of this clone. The chain is built from TRBV5-6 and TRBJ1-1, with TRBD1 as a possible D gene (5 bases). Trimming pared 2 bases from V and 0 bases from J, leaving 14 bases between. The length of the CDR3 is 16 residues. Germline loops: CDR1 SGHDT, CDR2 YYEEEE. For the CDR3, the DNA is TGTGCCAGCAGCTTCTGGACAAGGCTCATGAACACTGAAGCTTTCTTT. Encoded protein: CASSFWTRLMNTEAFF.

CDR3 DNA: TGTGCCAGCAGAGGAGTAGCGGGAGGAGAGACCCAGTACTTC. It translates to CASRGVAGGETQYF. The chain is built from TRBV2 and TRBJ2-5; 10 bases line up with TRBD2. J was trimmed by 4 bases and V by 6 bases; bases with no gene match: 5. CDR3 length: 14 residues. Germline values: CDR1 SNHLY, CDR2 FYNNEI.

Notes on this clone: The sample contains more than one DNA sequence encoding this CDR3. This chain links TRBV5-1 with TRBJ2-3; tentative D call: TRBD2 (6 bases). The CDR3 length is 18 residues. V lost 0 bases and J lost 0, with 17 bases in between. CDR1 and CDR2 (germline): SGHRS, YFSETQ. The CDR3 DNA is TGCGCCAGCAGCTTGGGGAGGCAGGCAGGGAGGAGCACAGATACGCAGTATTTT. Its translation is CASSLGRQAGRSTDTQYF.

The J gene is TRBJ2-1, the V gene TRBV28; D unclear. CDR1 is MDHEN, CDR2 SYDVKM, per germline. The length of the CDR3 is 11 residues. Deletions cut 3 bases from V and 12 bases from J, with 9 bases between. The CDR3 DNA follows: TGTGCCAGCAGTTTCAGGTGGTTGCAGTTCTTC. Protein sequence: CASSFRWLQFF.

A few counts support this clone. The V call is TRBV25-1, the J call TRBJ1-5; D gene unclear. The CDR3 sequence is 15 residues long. V dropped 3 bases and J dropped 3 bases, with 12 bases sitting between them. CDR1 MGHDK and CDR2 SYGVNS come from the germline V gene. CDR3 in amino acids: CASSEVEGLNQPQHF. DNA for the CDR3: TGTGCCAGCAGTGAGGTGGAGGGCCTCAATCAGCCCCAGCATTTT.